This entry concerns a single TCR beta chain. This sample was included in a study of shared clonotypes between healthy human individuals. Clones were read by immunoSEQ multiplex PCR, and TCRdb kept only the in-frame ones, dropping some. Here the sample spans about 340,000 clones, 70% to 75% being singletons. This CDR3 spans 14 amino acids. Germline CDR1 and CDR2: LNHDA and SQIVND (reference sequence). The germline V and J ends were trimmed by 6 bases and 0 bases, with 12 bases remaining between them. Sequencing was done on a sample of memory CD4+ T cells sorted from blood. The subset is: CD45RA-negative fraction. The receptor comes from a man aged 25-45 years in good health. The chain combines TRBV19 with TRBJ2-7; D remains unclear. CDR3 in amino acids: CASRVTLSSYEQYF. The CDR3 DNA follows: TGTGCCAGTAGAGTGACGTTAAGCTCCTACGAGCAGTACTTC.